Below are 8 T cell receptor beta chains sequenced from a single sample in a study of blood T cell repertoires in COVID-19. Generated by immunoSEQ multiplex PCR, the TCRdb table keeps only in-frame clones and is missing some. This table has approximately 120,000 clones, about 70% appearing once. The source material was peripheral blood. These receptor sequences come from a woman between 70 and 85 years old with acute or convalescent COVID-19.

The chain uses TRBV11-2 and TRBJ2-2; no clear D gene. The germline V gene has CDR1 SGHAT and CDR2 FQNNGV. This CDR3 has 15 amino acids. Trimming took 5 bases from V and 1 from J, leaving 11 bases between them. CDR3 bases: TGTGCCAGCAGCCCCCTCGGTATGAACACCGGGGAGCTGTTTTTT. It codes for CASSPLGMNTGELFF.

This sequence joins TRBV3-1 (or the pseudogene TRBV3-2) and TRBJ2-7; TRBD2 agrees at 8 bases. With 4 bases clipped from V and 4 bases from J, the junction kept 9 bases outside the gene matches. The CDR3 consists of 15 residues. Germline CDR1 reads LGHDT; CDR2 reads YNNKEL (reference sequence). This CDR3 is CASSRGGSGMYEQYF. CDR3 coding DNA: TGTGCCAGCAGCCGGGGCGGTAGCGGGATGTACGAGCAGTACTTC.

This clone came up a few times. The rearrangement joins TRBV28 to TRBJ1-1; TRBD1 is a possible D gene (6 bases). Germline values: CDR1 MDHEN, CDR2 SYDVKM. Between the trimmed V and J ends, which lost 5 bases and 4 bases, there was a span of 17 bases. The CDR3 covers 15 residues. The CDR3 reads CASSTPQGRSTEAFF. The CDR3 nucleotides are TGTGCCAGCAGTACCCCTCAGGGGCGAAGCACTGAAGCTTTCTTT.

CDR3 sequence: CASSPTSGSYGNEQFF. The CDR3 coding sequence is TGCGCCAGCAGCCCTACTAGCGGGAGCTACGGCAATGAGCAGTTCTTC. This rearrangement joins TRBV5-1 to TRBJ2-1, with TRBD2 identical over 11 bases. This CDR3 has 16 amino acids. Per germline, CDR1 SGHRS and CDR2 YFSETQ. Unmatched junction bases numbered 9, after V lost 4 bases and J lost 6 bases.

The CDR3 reads CASSSTLAGGYNEQFF. In nucleotides, the CDR3 is TGTGCCAGCAGTTCAACCCTAGCGGGGGGTTACAATGAGCAGTTCTTC. The chain couples TRBV6-5 to TRBJ2-1, with 11 bases aligning to TRBD2. V shed 4 bases and J 4 bases; nucleotides not matched to a gene: 6. The germline gives CDR1 MNHEY, CDR2 SVGAGI. There are 16 residues in the CDR3.

This clone was counted many times. The V and J genes are TRBV30 and TRBJ1-1; a possible D gene is TRBD1 (5 bases). The germline gives CDR1 GTSNPN, CDR2 SVGIG (reference sequence). The CDR3 consists of 12 residues. V shed 5 bases and J shed 6 bases, with 13 bases lying between them. The CDR3 bases are TGTGCCTGGCGACAGCTTCAGGCTGAAGCTTTCTTT. Its protein product is CAWRQLQAEAFF.

This clone occurred once. The chain is built from TRBV5-8 and TRBJ2-3; 8 nucleotides match TRBD1. The CDR3 length is 15 residues. Germline lookup yields CDR1 SGHTS and CDR2 YDEGEE. The V gene end was trimmed by 0 bases and the J gene end by 2 bases; junction bases not matched to a gene: 2. The CDR3 sequence is CASSLGTGTTDTQYF. CDR3 nucleotides: TGTGCCAGCAGCTTGGGGACAGGGACCACAGATACGCAGTATTTT.

The rearrangement links TRBV11-2 to TRBJ2-7, with a weak D call TRBD2 (7 bases). Germline-derived CDR1 and CDR2 are SGHAT and FQNNGV. The CDR3 consists of 14 residues. Trimming removed 7 bases at V and 4 bases at J, with 17 bases between. In DNA form, the CDR3 reads TGTGCCAGCATCAAGGGGGGGGGCTGGTACGAGCAGTACTTC. Residues: CASIKGGGWYEQYF.